These 25 T cell receptor beta chains were all obtained from the same sample, sequenced in a study of T cell responses to AZD1222 COVID-19 vaccine. The data were produced by immunoSEQ multiplex PCR, yet TCRdb's version contains in-frame clones alone and is incomplete. The sample carries 100,000 or so clones, around 83% recorded once. Source: peripheral blood, taken on day 0 of AZD1222 vaccination. These receptors all stem from an adult in good health.

The chain combines TRBV6-4 with TRBJ1-1; perhaps TRBD1 as D (6 bases). The CDR3 totals 13 residues. V shed 3 bases and J shed 1 base, with 6 bases lying between them. Germline V gives CDR1 MRHNA, CDR2 SNTAGT. The CDR3 region is CASSEGANTEAFF. The CDR3 nucleotides read TGTGCCAGCAGTGAGGGGGCGAACACTGAAGCTTTCTTT.

The chain uses TRBV14 and TRBJ1-2; no firm D call. The CDR3 loop spans 13 amino acids. Germline V gene sequence: CDR1 SGHDN, CDR2 FVKESK. Trimming took off 3 bases at V and 7 bases at J, with 12 bases between the two ends. CDR3 in amino acids: CASSQSLAGGYTF. The CDR3 DNA reads TGTGCCAGCAGCCAGAGCCTCGCTGGTGGCTACACCTTC.

This chain links TRBV9 with TRBJ1-2; 11 bases are a match to TRBD1. With V trimmed by 4 bases and J by 4 bases, 6 bases remained unmatched. Looked up from germline, CDR1 is SGDLS and CDR2 is YYNGEE. This CDR3 region has 15 residues. Here the CDR3 reads CASSPGTGGLYGYTF. In DNA, the CDR3 is TGTGCCAGCAGCCCTGGGACAGGGGGTCTCTATGGCTACACCTTC.

The chain is built from TRBV7-2 and TRBJ1-5, with a tentative D call TRBD1 (6 bases). The germline V gene has CDR1 SGHTA and CDR2 FQGNSA. This CDR3 is built from 17 residues. Trimming took off 3 bases at V and 1 base at J, with 16 bases between the two ends. The chain's CDR3 is CASSFNGGGASNQPQHF. The CDR3 DNA follows: TGTGCCAGCAGCTTCAACGGGGGGGGCGCGAGCAATCAGCCCCAGCATTTT.

The V and J genes are TRBV12-3 or TRBV12-4 and TRBJ2-5; D tentatively reads TRBD1 or TRBD2 (5 bases each). V was shortened by 6 bases and J by 7 bases, with 15 bases between the two germline ends. This CDR3 is built from 13 residues. DNA of the CDR3: TGTGCCAGCAGCCTGGACTGGCAGGGGACCCAGTACTTC. It codes for CASSLDWQGTQYF.

The chain combines TRBV10-2 with TRBJ2-7; D assignment may be TRBD1 or TRBD2 (5 bases each). Germline CDR1 and CDR2: WSHSY and SAAADI. Trimming took 2 bases from V and 6 from J, leaving 14 bases between them. The CDR3 is made up of 14 amino acids. CDR3 DNA sequence: TGCGCCAGCAGTGAGCAGGGACGGTTTCGCGAGCAGTACTTC. Translated: CASSEQGRFREQYF.

This clone appeared a single time. The gene calls are TRBV18 and TRBJ1-1; D possibly corresponds to TRBD1 (6 bases). Germline V gene lookup returns CDR1 KGHSH and CDR2 LQKENI. The V and J ends lost 5 bases and 8 bases respectively, with 15 bases between them. The CDR3 loop spans 13 amino acids. CDR3 protein: CASSGQRGVEAFF. For the CDR3, the DNA is TGTGCCAGCTCAGGACAGCGGGGGGTGGAAGCTTTCTTT.

The chain couples TRBV7-9 to TRBJ2-1, with 8 bases that match TRBD2. Germline-derived CDR1 and CDR2 are SEHNR and FQNEAQ (reference sequence). The CDR3 is 15 residues long. V gave up 11 bases and J gave up 1 base; unmatched junction bases: 10. CDR3 residues: CALGSGSGSYNEQFF. Written as DNA, the CDR3 is TGTGCCTTAGGGAGCGGGAGTGGATCCTACAATGAGCAGTTCTTC. The full variable domain, in which reference TRBV7-9 and TRBJ2-1 provide the parts outside the CDR3, is DTGVSQNPRHKITKRGQNVTFRCDPISEHNRLYWYRQTLGQGPEFLTYFQNEAQLEKSRLLSDRFSAERPKGSFSTLEIQRTEQGDSAMYLCALGSGSGSYNEQFFGPGTRLTVL.

This clone was recorded only once. The CDR3 bases are TGTGCCAGCAGCCTCGGGACAGGGGGTTTCCGTGGCTATGGCTACACCTTC. Residues: CASSLGTGGFRGYGYTF. This sequence joins TRBV28 and TRBJ1-2; 11 bases are a match to TRBD1. This CDR3 spans 17 amino acids. Germline V CDR1 and CDR2: MDHEN, SYDVKM. J gave up 4 bases and V 6 bases, and 13 bases lay outside the gene matches.

Written as DNA, the CDR3 is TGTGCCAGCAGCAAAGCTTACTCCCAAACTGATGGCTACACCTTC. This codes for CASSKAYSQTDGYTF. This chain links TRBV21-1 with TRBJ1-2. TRBV21-1 constitutes a pseudogene. The CDR3 is made up of 15 amino acids.

As regards this clone: At one boundary the junction diverges from the germline segment, which might be a read error. The chain joins TRBV19 to TRBJ2-2; no firm D call. The CDR3 covers 13 residues. Germline assignment: CDR1 LNHDA and CDR2 SQIVND (reference sequence). Here the CDR3 DNA reads TGTGCCGGTAGTATCGGTAACACCGGGGAGCTGTTTTTT. Translating it yields CAGSIGNTGELFF.

V usage is TRBV6-2 or TRBV6-3 and J usage is TRBJ2-5; TRBD2 agrees at 11 bases. V lost 6 bases and J lost 1; bases outside the gene matches: 4. The length of the CDR3 is 15 residues. Per germline, CDR1 MNHEY and CDR2 SVGEGT. This chain's CDR3 is CASSLGLAGQETQYF. Here the CDR3 DNA reads TGTGCCAGCAGCCTAGGACTAGCGGGCCAAGAGACCCAGTACTTC.

V is TRBV19 and J is TRBJ1-2, with D perhaps TRBD1 (6 bases). Germline-derived CDR1 and CDR2 are LNHDA and SQIVND (reference sequence). V was shortened by 6 bases and J by 4 bases, with 15 bases between the two germline ends. The CDR3 extends over 14 amino acids. This chain's CDR3 is CASRKLQGIYGYTF. The CDR3 DNA sequence: TGTGCCAGTAGGAAATTACAGGGTATCTATGGCTACACCTTC.

For this clone: Within the sample, other DNA sequences also encode this same CDR3. The chain joins TRBV7-2 to TRBJ2-1; 13 nucleotides align to TRBD2. This CDR3 has 16 amino acids. With 0 bases clipped from V and 7 bases from J, the junction kept 3 bases outside the gene matches. Germline V gives CDR1 SGHTA, CDR2 FQGNSA. The CDR3: CASSLAGLAGVNEQFF. The CDR3 bases are TGTGCCAGCAGCTTAGCCGGACTAGCGGGAGTGAATGAGCAGTTCTTC.

This clone was counted once. This rearrangement joins TRBV6-2 or TRBV6-3 to TRBJ2-2; TRBD1 agrees at 7 bases. The CDR3 covers 15 residues. The J segment lost 4 bases and the V segment lost 4 bases, leaving 6 bases of the junction unmatched. CDR1 MNHEY and CDR2 SVGEGT come from the germline V gene. The CDR3 coding sequence is TGTGCCAGCAGTTTACGACAGGGTGGCACCGGGGAGCTGTTTTTT. Translation: CASSLRQGGTGELFF.

This chain connects TRBV27 to TRBJ1-6, with a weak D call TRBD1 (6 bases). V was clipped by 6 bases and J by 7 bases, with 19 bases between them. The CDR3 length is 16 residues. Per the germline V gene, CDR1 is MNHEY and CDR2 is SMNVEV (reference sequence). The CDR3 coding sequence is TGTGCCAGCAGCTTCATTGTTAGGGGGATGAATTCACCCCTCCACTTT. Its protein product is CASSFIVRGMNSPLHF.

J is TRBJ1-2 and V is TRBV4-1; D may be TRBD1 (5 bases). Per the germline V gene, CDR1 is MGHRA and CDR2 is YSYEKL. The CDR3 is made up of 15 amino acids. V lost 4 bases and J lost 1, with 13 bases in between. The CDR3 nucleotides read TGCGCCAGCAGCCTGGGGTCAGGGATTAACTATGGCTACACCTTC. This sequence encodes CASSLGSGINYGYTF.

The chain combines TRBV7-9 with TRBJ1-5; D uncertain. The length of the CDR3 is 14 residues. Germline CDR1 SEHNR, CDR2 FQNEAQ (reference sequence). With 4 bases removed from V and 4 bases from J, the gap between germline ends came to 11 bases. The CDR3 loop is CASSSTNENQPQHF. The CDR3 DNA follows: TGTGCCAGCAGCTCCACAAATGAAAATCAGCCCCAGCATTTT.

The chain couples TRBV19 to TRBJ1-1; perhaps TRBD1 as D (6 bases). This CDR3 region has 15 residues. V lost 5 bases to trimming and J lost 0 bases, with 13 bases between them. Germline-derived CDR1 and CDR2 are LNHDA and SQIVND (reference sequence). CDR3: CASSAWTVMNTEAFF. Written as DNA, the CDR3 is TGTGCCAGTAGTGCATGGACAGTGATGAACACTGAAGCTTTCTTT.

The chain recombines TRBV25-1 with TRBJ2-4, with D possibly being TRBD2 (6 bases). The CDR3 sequence is 16 residues long. Trimming shortened V by 1 base and J by 0 bases, and 10 bases separated the two germline ends. The V gene's germline CDR1 is MGHDK and CDR2 SYGVNS. The CDR3: CASSESRDLAKNIQYF. In DNA, the CDR3 is TGTGCCAGCAGTGAATCCAGGGACTTAGCCAAAAACATTCAGTACTTC.

The chain combines TRBV7-2 with TRBJ2-1, with 8 bases lining up with TRBD1. Unmatched junction bases numbered 2, after V lost 0 bases and J lost 4 bases. Per germline, CDR1 SGHTA and CDR2 FQGNSA. The CDR3 runs 15 residues. CDR3: CASSLAQGGYNEQFF. The DNA of the CDR3 is TGTGCCAGCAGCTTAGCACAGGGGGGATACAATGAGCAGTTCTTC. Looking up the rest from reference TRBV7-2 and TRBJ2-1 gives the full variable domain: GAGVSQSPSNKVTEKGKDVELRCDPISGHTALYWYRQSLGQGLEFLIYFQGNSAPDKSGLPSDRFSAERTGGSVSTLTIQRTQQEDSAVYLCASSLAQGGYNEQFFGPGTRLTVL.

This chain links TRBV7-9 with TRBJ2-2; D is unclear. The CDR3 consists of 14 residues. CDR1 and CDR2 (germline): SEHNR, FQNEAQ (reference sequence). Trimming removed 5 bases at V and 5 bases at J, with 12 bases between. DNA for the CDR3: TGTGCCAGCAGCAGTCGTATACAGACCGGGGAGCTGTTTTTT. Residues: CASSSRIQTGELFF.

The chain recombines TRBV28 with TRBJ1-1; D ambiguous. Trimming removed 3 bases at V and 13 bases at J, with 18 bases between. The CDR3 consists of 13 residues. Germline-derived CDR1 and CDR2 are MDHEN and SYDVKM. CDR3 in amino acids: CASSLPFPPWGFF. Written as DNA, the CDR3 is TGTGCCAGCAGTTTGCCCTTTCCCCCGTGGGGTTTCTTT.

This clone came up a few times. The rearrangement uses TRBV9 and TRBJ2-2, with 8 positions matching TRBD2. The CDR3 is 19 residues long. V shed 6 bases, J shed 3 bases, and the junction held 19 bases outside the gene matches. Germline CDR1 and CDR2: SGDLS and YYNGEE. In DNA, the CDR3 is TGTGCCAGCACCCCTCGACCTAGCGGGTTTCGTTTGTACACCGGGGAGCTGTTTTTT. Residues: CASTPRPSGFRLYTGELFF.

This rearrangement joins TRBV5-4 to TRBJ1-1, with TRBD1 identical over 9 bases. CDR1 is SGHNT, CDR2 YYREEE, per germline (reference sequence). The V and J ends lost 1 base and 6 bases, in that order; junction bases with no gene match: 7. The CDR3 is 15 residues long. In DNA, the CDR3 is TGTGCCAGCAGCTTGTACCACAGGGGGCAGTCTGAAGCTTTCTTT. Its translation: CASSLYHRGQSEAFF.